This T cell receptor (beta chain) was observed in a study of naive and memory T cell subsets. The CDR3 is made up of 13 amino acids. V lost 6 bases, J lost 1 base, and 9 bases lay in between. TCR cDNA received a 3' ligated oligonucleotide that carried a UMI. The SP2 primer and nested alpha and beta constant region primers amplified ligated cDNA in four rounds. TCRdb ran MiXCR on the 5' RACE reads and lists one entry per CDR3 protein. This table has around 56,000 distinct CDR3 sequences, approximately 8% appearing once. This clonotype was seen a few times. The rearrangement joins TRBV12-3 or TRBV12-4 to TRBJ2-5, with D tentatively TRBD2 (5 bases). The clonotype originates from a female donor in good health. CDR3 protein: CASSFGIQETQYF. The DNA of the CDR3 is TGTGCCAGCAGCTTCGGGATCCAAGAGACCCAGTACTTC.